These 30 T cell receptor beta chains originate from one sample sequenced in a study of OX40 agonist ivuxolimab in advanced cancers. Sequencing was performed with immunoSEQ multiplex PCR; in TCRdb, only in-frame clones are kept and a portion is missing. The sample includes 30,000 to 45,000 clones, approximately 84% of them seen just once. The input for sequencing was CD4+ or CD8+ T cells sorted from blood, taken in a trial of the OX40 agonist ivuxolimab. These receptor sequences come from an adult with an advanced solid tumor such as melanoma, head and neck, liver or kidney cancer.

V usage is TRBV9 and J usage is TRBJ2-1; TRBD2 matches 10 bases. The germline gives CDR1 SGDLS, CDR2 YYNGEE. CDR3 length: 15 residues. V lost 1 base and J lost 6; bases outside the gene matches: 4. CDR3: CASSVSGGAGNEQFF. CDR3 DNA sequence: TGTGCCAGCAGCGTAAGCGGGGGGGCCGGCAATGAGCAGTTCTTC.

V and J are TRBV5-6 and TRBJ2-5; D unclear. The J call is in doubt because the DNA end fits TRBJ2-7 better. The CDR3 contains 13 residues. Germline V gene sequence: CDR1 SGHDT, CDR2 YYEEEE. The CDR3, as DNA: TGTGCCAGCAGCCCACAGTTATACTACGAGCAGTACTTC. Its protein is CASSPQLYYEQYF.

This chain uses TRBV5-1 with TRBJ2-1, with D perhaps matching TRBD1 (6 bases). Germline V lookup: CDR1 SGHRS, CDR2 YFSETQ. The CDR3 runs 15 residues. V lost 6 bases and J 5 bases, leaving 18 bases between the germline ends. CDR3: CASIQGSKKHNEQFF. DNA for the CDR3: TGCGCCAGCATCCAGGGGTCAAAGAAACACAATGAGCAGTTCTTC.

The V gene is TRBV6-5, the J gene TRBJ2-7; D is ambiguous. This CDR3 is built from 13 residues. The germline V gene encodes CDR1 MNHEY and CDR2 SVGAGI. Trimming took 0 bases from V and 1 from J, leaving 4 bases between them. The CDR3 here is CASSYSGSYEQYF. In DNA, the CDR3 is TGTGCCAGCAGTTACTCCGGATCCTACGAGCAGTACTTC.

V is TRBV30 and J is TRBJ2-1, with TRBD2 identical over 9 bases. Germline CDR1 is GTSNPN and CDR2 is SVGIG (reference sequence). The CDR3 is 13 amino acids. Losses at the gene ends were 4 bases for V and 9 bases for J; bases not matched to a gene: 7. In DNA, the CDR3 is TGTGCCTGGAACAGCGGGCGGGGGGGTGAGCAGTTCTTC. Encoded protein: CAWNSGRGGEQFF.

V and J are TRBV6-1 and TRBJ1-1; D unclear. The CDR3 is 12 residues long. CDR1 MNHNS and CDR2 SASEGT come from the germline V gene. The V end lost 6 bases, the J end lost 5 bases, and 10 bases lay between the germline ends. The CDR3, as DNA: TGTGCCAGCAGGATCGCGGGGACTGAAGCTTTCTTT. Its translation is CASRIAGTEAFF.

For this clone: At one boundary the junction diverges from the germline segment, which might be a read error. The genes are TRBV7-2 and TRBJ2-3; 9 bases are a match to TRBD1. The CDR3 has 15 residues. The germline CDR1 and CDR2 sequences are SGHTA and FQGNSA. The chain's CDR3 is CASGFRDRGTDTQYF. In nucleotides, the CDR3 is TGTGCCAGCGGCTTCCGGGACAGGGGCACAGATACGCAGTATTTT.

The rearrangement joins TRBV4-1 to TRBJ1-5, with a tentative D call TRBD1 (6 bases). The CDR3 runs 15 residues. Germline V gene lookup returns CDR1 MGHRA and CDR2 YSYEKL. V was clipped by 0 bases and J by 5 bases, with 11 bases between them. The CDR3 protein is CASSQDSRGHQPQHF. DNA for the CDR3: TGCGCCAGCAGCCAAGATTCCAGGGGTCATCAGCCCCAGCATTTT.

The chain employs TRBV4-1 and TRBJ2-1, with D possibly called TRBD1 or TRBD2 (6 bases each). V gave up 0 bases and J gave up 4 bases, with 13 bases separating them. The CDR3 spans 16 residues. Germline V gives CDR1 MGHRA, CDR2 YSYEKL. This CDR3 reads CASSQDGGDIYNEQFF. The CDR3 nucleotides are TGCGCCAGCAGCCAAGATGGCGGGGACATATACAATGAGCAGTTCTTC.

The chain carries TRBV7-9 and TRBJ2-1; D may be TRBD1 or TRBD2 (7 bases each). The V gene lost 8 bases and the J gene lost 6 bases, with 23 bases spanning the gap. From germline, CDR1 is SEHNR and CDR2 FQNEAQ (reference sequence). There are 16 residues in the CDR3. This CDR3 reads CASYPGADRTSNEQFF. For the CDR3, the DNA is TGTGCCAGCTACCCCGGGGCGGACAGGACTAGCAATGAGCAGTTCTTC.

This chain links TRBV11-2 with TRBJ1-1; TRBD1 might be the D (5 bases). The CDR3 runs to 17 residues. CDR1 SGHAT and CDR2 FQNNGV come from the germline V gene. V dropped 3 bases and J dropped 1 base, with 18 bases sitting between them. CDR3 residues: CASSFDIFSGTNTEAFF. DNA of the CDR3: TGTGCCAGCAGCTTCGACATTTTTTCAGGGACGAACACTGAAGCTTTCTTT. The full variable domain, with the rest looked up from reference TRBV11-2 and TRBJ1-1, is EAGVAQSPRYKIIEKRQSVAFWCNPISGHATLYWYQQILGQGPKLLIQFQNNGVVDDSQLPKDRFSAERLKGVDSTLKIQPAKLEDSAVYLCASSFDIFSGTNTEAFFGQGTRLTVV.

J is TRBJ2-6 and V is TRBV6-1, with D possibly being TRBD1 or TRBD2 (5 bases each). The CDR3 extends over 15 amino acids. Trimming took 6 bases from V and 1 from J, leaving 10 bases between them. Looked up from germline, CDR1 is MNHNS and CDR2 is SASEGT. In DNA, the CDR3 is TGTGCCAGCAGGGGGGACCGGTCTGGGGCCAACGTCCTGACTTTC. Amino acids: CASRGDRSGANVLTF.

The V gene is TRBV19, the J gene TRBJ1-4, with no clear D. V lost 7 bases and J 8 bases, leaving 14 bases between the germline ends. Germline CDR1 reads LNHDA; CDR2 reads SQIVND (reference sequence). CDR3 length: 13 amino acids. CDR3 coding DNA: TGTGCCAGTAAGGGTCAAGGGAGGGAAAAACTGTTTTTT. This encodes CASKGQGREKLFF. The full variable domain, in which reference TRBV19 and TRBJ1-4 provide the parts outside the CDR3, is DGGITQSPKYLFRKEGQNVTLSCEQNLNHDAMYWYRQDPGQGLRLIYYSQIVNDFQKGDIAEGYSVSREKKESFPLTVTSAQKNPTAFYLCASKGQGREKLFFGSGTQLSVL.

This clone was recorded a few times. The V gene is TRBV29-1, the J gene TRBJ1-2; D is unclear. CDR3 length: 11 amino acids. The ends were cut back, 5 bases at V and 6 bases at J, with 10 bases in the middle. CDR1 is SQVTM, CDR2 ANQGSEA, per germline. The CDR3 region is CSVPGSDGYTF. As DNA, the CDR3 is TGCAGCGTTCCGGGGTCCGATGGCTACACCTTC.

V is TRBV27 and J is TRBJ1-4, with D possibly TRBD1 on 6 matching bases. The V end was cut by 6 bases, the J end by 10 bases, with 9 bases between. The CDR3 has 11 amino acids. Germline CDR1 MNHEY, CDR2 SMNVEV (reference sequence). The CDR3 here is CASSPGAKLFF. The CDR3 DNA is TGTGCCAGCAGCCCAGGGGCAAAACTGTTTTTT.

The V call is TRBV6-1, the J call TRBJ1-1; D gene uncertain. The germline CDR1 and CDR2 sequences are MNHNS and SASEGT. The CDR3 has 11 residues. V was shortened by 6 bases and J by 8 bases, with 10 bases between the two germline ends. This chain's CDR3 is CASRENGEAFF. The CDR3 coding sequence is TGTGCCAGCAGGGAAAATGGAGAAGCTTTCTTT.

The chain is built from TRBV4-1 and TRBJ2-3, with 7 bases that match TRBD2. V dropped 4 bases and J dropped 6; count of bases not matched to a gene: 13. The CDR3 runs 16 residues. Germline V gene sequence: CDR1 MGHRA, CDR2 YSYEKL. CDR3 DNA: TGCGCCAGCAGCCTCCCCCCCCAAGGACTAGGTGATACGCAGTATTTT. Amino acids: CASSLPPQGLGDTQYF.

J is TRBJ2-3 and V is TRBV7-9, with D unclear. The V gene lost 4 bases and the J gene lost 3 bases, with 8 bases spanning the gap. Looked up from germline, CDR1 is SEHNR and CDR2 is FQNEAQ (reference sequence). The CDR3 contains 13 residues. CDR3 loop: CASSWSETDTQYF. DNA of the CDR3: TGTGCCAGCAGCTGGTCGGAGACAGATACGCAGTATTTT.

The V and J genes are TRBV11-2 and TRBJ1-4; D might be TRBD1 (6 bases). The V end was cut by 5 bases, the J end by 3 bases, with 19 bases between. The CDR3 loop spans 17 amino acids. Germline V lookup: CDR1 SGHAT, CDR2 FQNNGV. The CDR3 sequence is CASSPAPFGTPNEKLFF. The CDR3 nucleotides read TGTGCCAGCAGCCCGGCCCCCTTCGGGACACCTAATGAAAAACTGTTTTTT.

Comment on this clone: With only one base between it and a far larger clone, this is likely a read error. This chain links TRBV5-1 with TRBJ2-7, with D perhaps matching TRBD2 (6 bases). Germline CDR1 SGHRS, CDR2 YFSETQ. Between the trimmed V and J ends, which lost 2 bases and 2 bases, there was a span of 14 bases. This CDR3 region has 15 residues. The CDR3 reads CASSFGGGETYEQYF. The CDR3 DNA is TGCGCCAGCAGCTTTGGTGGCGGGGAGACCTACGAGCAGTACTTC.

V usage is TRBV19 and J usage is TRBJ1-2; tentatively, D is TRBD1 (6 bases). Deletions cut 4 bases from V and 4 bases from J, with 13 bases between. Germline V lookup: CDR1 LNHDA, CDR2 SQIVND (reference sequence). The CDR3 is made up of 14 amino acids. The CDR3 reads CASSTPGATYGYTF. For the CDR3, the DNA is TGTGCCAGTAGTACCCCAGGGGCCACCTATGGCTACACCTTC.

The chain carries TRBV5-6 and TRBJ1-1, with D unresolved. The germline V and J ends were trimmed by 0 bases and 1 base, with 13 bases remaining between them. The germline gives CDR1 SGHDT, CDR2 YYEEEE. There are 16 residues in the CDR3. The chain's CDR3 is CASSLAGAGANTEAFF. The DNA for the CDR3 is TGTGCCAGCAGCTTGGCCGGAGCAGGTGCGAACACTGAAGCTTTCTTT.

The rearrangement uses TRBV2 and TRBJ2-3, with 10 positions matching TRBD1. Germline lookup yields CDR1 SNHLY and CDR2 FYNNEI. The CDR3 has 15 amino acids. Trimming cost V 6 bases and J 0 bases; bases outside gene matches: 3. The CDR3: CASREGQGSTDTQYF. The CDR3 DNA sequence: TGTGCCAGCAGGGAGGGACAGGGGAGCACAGATACGCAGTATTTT.

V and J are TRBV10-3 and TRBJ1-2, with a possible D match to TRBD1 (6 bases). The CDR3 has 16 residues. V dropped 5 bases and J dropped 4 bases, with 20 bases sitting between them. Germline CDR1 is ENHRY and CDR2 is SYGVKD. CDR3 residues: CAISPKGGDLTYGYTF. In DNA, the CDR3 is TGTGCCATCAGTCCCAAGGGGGGTGACCTTACCTATGGCTACACCTTC.

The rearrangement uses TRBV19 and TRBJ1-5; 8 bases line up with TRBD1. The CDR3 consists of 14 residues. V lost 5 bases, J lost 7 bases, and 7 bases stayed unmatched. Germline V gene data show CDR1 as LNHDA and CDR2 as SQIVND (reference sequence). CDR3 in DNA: TGTGCCAGTAGTGAGGCAGGGGGCGGACAGCCCCAGCATTTT. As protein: CASSEAGGGQPQHF.

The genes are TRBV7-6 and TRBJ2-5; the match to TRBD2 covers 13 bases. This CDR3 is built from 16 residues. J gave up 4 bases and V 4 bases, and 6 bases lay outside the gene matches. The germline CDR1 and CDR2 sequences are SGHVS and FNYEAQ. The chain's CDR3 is CASSSRLAGGLETQYF. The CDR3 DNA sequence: TGTGCCAGCAGCTCTAGACTAGCGGGGGGTCTAGAGACCCAGTACTTC. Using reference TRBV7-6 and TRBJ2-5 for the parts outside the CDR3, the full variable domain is GAGVSQSPRYKVTKRGQDVALRCDPISGHVSLYWYRQALGQGPEFLTYFNYEAQQDKSGLPNDRFSAERPEGSISTLTIQRTEQRDSAMYRCASSSRLAGGLETQYFGPGTRLLVL.

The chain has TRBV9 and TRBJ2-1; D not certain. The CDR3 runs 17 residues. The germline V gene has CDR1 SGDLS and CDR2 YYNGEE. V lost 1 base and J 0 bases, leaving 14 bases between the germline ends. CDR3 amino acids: CASSVSRFSSSYNEQFF. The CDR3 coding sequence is TGTGCCAGCAGCGTATCGAGGTTTTCCAGCTCCTACAATGAGCAGTTCTTC.

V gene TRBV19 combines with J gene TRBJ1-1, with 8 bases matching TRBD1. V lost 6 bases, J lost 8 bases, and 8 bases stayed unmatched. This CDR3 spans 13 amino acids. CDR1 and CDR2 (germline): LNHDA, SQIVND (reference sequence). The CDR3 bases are TGTGCCAGTAGAGTCCCGGGACAGGAGGAAGCTTTCTTT. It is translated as CASRVPGQEEAFF.

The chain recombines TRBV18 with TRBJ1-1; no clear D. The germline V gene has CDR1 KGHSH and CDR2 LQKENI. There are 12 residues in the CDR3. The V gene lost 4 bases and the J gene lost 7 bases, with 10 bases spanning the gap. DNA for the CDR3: TGTGCCAGCTCACTGTCCCCACTTGAAGCTTTCTTT. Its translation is CASSLSPLEAFF. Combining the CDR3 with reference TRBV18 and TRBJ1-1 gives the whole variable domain NAGVMQNPRHLVRRRGQEARLRCSPMKGHSHVYWYRQLPEEGLKFMVYLQKENIIDESGMPKERFSAEFPKEGPSILRIQQVVRGDSAAYFCASSLSPLEAFFGQGTRLTVV.

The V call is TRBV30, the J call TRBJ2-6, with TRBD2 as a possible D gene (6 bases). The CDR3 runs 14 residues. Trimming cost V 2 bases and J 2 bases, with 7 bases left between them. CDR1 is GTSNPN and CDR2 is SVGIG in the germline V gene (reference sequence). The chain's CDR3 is CAWSPGAGANVLTF. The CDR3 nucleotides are TGTGCCTGGAGTCCGGGGGCTGGGGCCAACGTCCTGACTTTC.